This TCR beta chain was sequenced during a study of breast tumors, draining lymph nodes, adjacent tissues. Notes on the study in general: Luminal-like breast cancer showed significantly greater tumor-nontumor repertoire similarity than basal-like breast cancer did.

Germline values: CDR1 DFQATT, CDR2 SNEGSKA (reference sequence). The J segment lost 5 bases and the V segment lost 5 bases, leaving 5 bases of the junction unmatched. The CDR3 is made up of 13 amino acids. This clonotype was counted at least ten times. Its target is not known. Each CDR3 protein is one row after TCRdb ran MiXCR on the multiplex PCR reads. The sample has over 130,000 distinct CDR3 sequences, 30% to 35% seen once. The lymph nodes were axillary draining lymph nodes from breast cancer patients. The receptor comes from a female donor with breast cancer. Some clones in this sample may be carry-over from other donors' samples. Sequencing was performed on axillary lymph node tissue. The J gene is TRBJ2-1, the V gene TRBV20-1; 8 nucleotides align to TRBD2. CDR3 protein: CSAAGGLDNEQFF. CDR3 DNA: TGCAGTGCTGCGGGGGGACTAGACAATGAGCAGTTCTTC.